This T cell receptor (beta chain) was recovered during a study of cytomegalovirus exposure and HLA in healthy donors. PCR primers comprised 60 Vbeta and 13 Jbeta primers. Repertoires were generated with immunoSEQ multiplex PCR, while TCRdb's copy carries only in-frame clones and drops some. The sample has about 130,000 clones, 80% seen once. Study results and caveats: A link between a missense DCLRE1C variant and TCR beta V- and J-gene trimming emerged from a later analysis.

As regards this clone: What it binds is unknown.

CDR1 and CDR2 (germline): SGDLS, YYNGEE. The CDR3 covers 16 residues. V lost 0 bases and J 1 base, leaving 13 bases between the germline ends. The rearrangement joins TRBV9 to TRBJ2-5, with a tentative D call TRBD2 (6 bases). The clonotype comes from a female donor in good health and CMV-seronegative. The sample was PBMCs. The DNA of the CDR3 is TGTGCCAGCAGCGTAGGGGCTAGCGCCATCCAAGAGACCCAGTACTTC. As protein: CASSVGASAIQETQYF.